What follows is one T cell receptor beta chain and its context. The data were obtained in a study of identical twins. The V and J ends lost 2 bases and 5 bases respectively, with 11 bases between them. The length of the CDR3 is 13 residues. The V gene's germline CDR1 is DFQATT and CDR2 SNEGSKA (reference sequence). One entry per CDR3 protein, called by TCRdb with MiXCR from the 5' RACE reads. The table records 1.5 million to 2 million distinct CDR3 sequences, about 32% of them present only once. This receptor was obtained from a newborn girl in good health. The chain employs TRBV20-1 and TRBJ2-3, with D possibly matching TRBD1 (5 bases). Sequenced sample: cord blood. The CDR3 coding sequence is TGCAGTGCTAGAAGTACAGGCGTAGATACGCAGTATTTT. Protein sequence: CSARSTGVDTQYF.